The 9 T cell receptor beta chains given below trace back to one sample, sequenced in a study of T cells in Graves' hyperthyroidism and ophthalmopathy. TCR beta CDR3 regions were amplified from RNA transcripts. The HTBI primer set drove a first-round RT-PCR of the TCR CDR3. TCRdb reprocessed the multiplex PCR reads with MiXCR, giving one entry per CDR3 protein. The repertoire holds approximately 710,000 distinct CDR3 sequences, with approximately 15% as singletons. The source material was blood. Every receptor here comes from a man aged 50-60 years with Graves' hyperthyroidism.

The rearrangement uses TRBV28 and TRBJ2-1; TRBD2 matches at 8 bases. This CDR3 is 15 amino acids long. Germline V gene data show CDR1 as MDHEN and CDR2 as SYDVKM. With V trimmed by 11 bases and J by 0 bases, 9 bases remained unmatched. The CDR3 reads CASQSGGSSYNEQFF. CDR3 bases: TGTGCCTCCCAGAGCGGGGGCAGCTCCTACAATGAGCAGTTCTTC. Full variable domain (outside the CDR3, taken from reference TRBV28 and TRBJ2-1): DVKVTQSSRYLVKRTGEKVFLECVQDMDHENMFWYRQDPGLGLRLIYFSYDVKMKEKGDIPEGYSVSREKKERFSLILESASTNQTSMYLCASQSGGSSYNEQFFGPGTRLTVL.

This clonotype was recorded a few times. This chain joins TRBV19 and TRBJ1-1, with D perhaps matching TRBD1 (6 bases). This CDR3 has 13 residues. Per germline, CDR1 LNHDA and CDR2 SQIVND (reference sequence). V shed 2 bases and J shed 5 bases, with 9 bases lying between them. The CDR3 region has the DNA TGTGCCAGTAGTATACGGGGGCGAACTGAAGCTTTCTTT. Its protein is CASSIRGRTEAFF.

Written as DNA, the CDR3 is TGTGCCACCAGATCGGGGCAGGGGGCGCGCCCGATGAACACTGAAGCTTTCTTT. It yields the protein CATRSGQGARPMNTEAFF. This chain connects TRBV6-1 to TRBJ1-1; the match to TRBD1 covers 8 bases. V was clipped by 10 bases and J by 0 bases; unmatched bases: 19. This CDR3 is 18 amino acids long. Looked up from germline, CDR1 is MNHNS and CDR2 is SASEGT.

The V call is TRBV2, the J call TRBJ1-1; perhaps TRBD1 as D (6 bases). V lost 7 bases and J 1 base, leaving 16 bases between the germline ends. The germline V gene encodes CDR1 SNHLY and CDR2 FYNNEI. The CDR3 contains 15 residues. The CDR3 DNA follows: TGTGCCAGCAACTGGGAGGGGGACGGGAACACTGAAGCTTTCTTT. Translation gives CASNWEGDGNTEAFF.

A few counts support this clonotype. In nucleotides, the CDR3 is TGTGCCAGTAGTATAGAGGACCCCAACACTGAAGCTTTCTTT. Protein product: CASSIEDPNTEAFF. The chain carries TRBV19 and TRBJ1-1; D is unclear. CDR3 length equals 14 residues. From germline, CDR1 is LNHDA and CDR2 SQIVND (reference sequence). Trimming took off 0 bases at V and 2 bases at J, with 7 bases between the two ends.

The table lists this clonotype with many counts. The rearrangement joins TRBV7-9 to TRBJ1-6; 10 nucleotides agree with TRBD1. The CDR3 runs to 15 residues. The J segment lost 10 bases and the V segment lost 5 bases, leaving 8 bases of the junction unmatched. Germline-derived CDR1 and CDR2 are SEHNR and FQNEAQ (reference sequence). CDR3 sequence reads: CASSLGGTGDSPLHF. For the CDR3, the DNA is TGTGCCAGCAGCCTAGGGGGGACAGGGGACTCACCCCTCCACTTT.

This clonotype was observed a few times. This chain links TRBV24-1 with TRBJ1-2, with 7 positions matching TRBD1. Germline V gene data show CDR1 as KGHDR and CDR2 as SFDVKD. The J segment lost 7 bases and the V segment lost 3 bases, leaving 4 bases of the junction unmatched. CDR3 length: 13 amino acids. The CDR3 loop reads CATSDTGVRGYTF. DNA of the CDR3: TGTGCCACCAGTGATACAGGGGTACGTGGCTACACCTTC.

A remark on this clonotype: Mismatch with germline at one junction end may stem from a read error. The chain employs TRBV12-3 or TRBV12-4 and TRBJ1-1; 8 bases map to TRBD1. The length of the CDR3 is 14 residues. CDR3 sequence: CASSLARGRTEASF. In DNA form, the CDR3 reads TGTGCCAGCAGTTTAGCCAGGGGGCGAACTGAAGCTTCCTTT.

This clonotype was recorded a few times. The chain links TRBV7-3 to TRBJ2-5, with 11 nucleotides matching TRBD1. CDR3 length: 16 residues. V lost 5 bases to trimming and J lost 4 bases; unmatched junction nucleotides: 9. Germline CDR1 and CDR2: SGHTA and FQGTGA. The CDR3 coding sequence is TGTGCCAGCAGCCAAGGACAGGGGGCTTTTCGAGAGACCCAGTACTTC. This translates into CASSQGQGAFRETQYF.